The next 15 T cell receptor beta chains were all read from a single sample in a study of beta chain features in type 1 diabetes. Study results and caveats: Shorter TCRB CDR3s, moderately but significantly so, marked every one of the four CD4+ subsets in Type 1 diabetes patients.

TCRB transcripts that were expressed got sequenced, as all of the isolated RNA had been reverse transcribed. Produced via immunoSEQ multiplex PCR; TCRdb's table is partial and in-frame only. The sample includes 600,000 to 700,000 clones, 13% seen only once; the top ten take approximately 0.02%. These receptors have no known antigen. The sequenced sample was naive CD4+ T cells from blood. Every receptor here comes from a man between 18 and 29 years old with type 1 diabetes.

A note on this clone: The same CDR3 is also encoded by other DNA sequences in this sample. V gene TRBV30 combines with J gene TRBJ1-2; D remains unclear. Between the trimmed V and J ends, which lost 0 bases and 4 bases, there was a span of 9 bases. Germline V gene lookup returns CDR1 GTSNPN and CDR2 SVGIG (reference sequence). This CDR3 is 13 amino acids long. The CDR3 loop is CAWSVGRAYGYTF. The CDR3 DNA is TGTGCCTGGAGTGTCGGAAGGGCCTATGGCTACACCTTC.

The genes are TRBV5-1 and TRBJ1-2; 7 nucleotides agree with TRBD1. CDR1 and CDR2 (germline): SGHRS, YFSETQ. With V trimmed by 3 bases and J by 6 bases, 8 bases remained unmatched. This CDR3 spans 14 amino acids. CDR3 sequence reads: CASSWEGTEHGYTF. The CDR3 DNA sequence: TGCGCCAGCAGCTGGGAAGGGACAGAACATGGCTACACCTTC.

The genes are TRBV7-9 and TRBJ2-7; TRBD1 matches 9 bases. This CDR3 spans 15 amino acids. Looked up from germline, CDR1 is SEHNR and CDR2 is FQNEAQ (reference sequence). Trimming at V came to 4 bases and at J to 6 bases, leaving 10 bases not matched to a gene. The CDR3 bases are TGTGCCAGCAGCTCCCCGGGACAGGGCGTCCTCGAGCAGTACTTC. The encoded protein is CASSSPGQGVLEQYF.

The chain links TRBV2 to TRBJ1-4, with TRBD1 matching 7 bases. There are 15 residues in the CDR3. Germline trimming cut 3 bases from V and 3 bases from J; bases unmatched to any gene: 4. CDR1 and CDR2 from the germline V gene are SNHLY and FYNNEI. This CDR3 reads CASSEEDRSNEKLFF. CDR3 DNA: TGTGCCAGCAGTGAGGAGGACAGGTCTAATGAAAAACTGTTTTTT.

With respect to this clone: Other DNA sequences within the sample encode an identical CDR3. V usage is TRBV28 and J usage is TRBJ1-2; D remains unclear. Germline-derived CDR1 and CDR2 are MDHEN and SYDVKM. V lost 3 bases, J lost 3 bases, and 5 bases lay in between. This CDR3 region has 12 residues. The CDR3 here is CASSLGDYGYTF. The CDR3 DNA reads TGTGCCAGCAGTTTGGGAGACTATGGCTACACCTTC.

The gene calls are TRBV6-1 and TRBJ2-3; D gene uncertain. Germline-derived CDR1 and CDR2 are MNHNS and SASEGT. V was shortened by 1 base and J by 1 base, with 9 bases between the two germline ends. This CDR3 has 15 amino acids. CDR3 nucleotides: TGTGCCAGCAGTGAAGTGGTTCAGGGCACAGATACGCAGTATTTT. Its protein is CASSEVVQGTDTQYF.

This clone came up a few times. The V gene is TRBV5-4, the J gene TRBJ1-3; D is unclear. CDR1 is SGHNT and CDR2 is YYREEE in the germline V gene (reference sequence). Trimming left V 0 bases short and J 0 bases short, with 7 bases between. The CDR3 spans 15 residues. In nucleotides, the CDR3 is TGTGCCAGCAGCTTGGCCGAGTCCTCTGGAAACACCATATATTTT. Amino acid sequence: CASSLAESSGNTIYF.

V and J are TRBV10-3 and TRBJ2-3; 15 bases line up with TRBD2. Germline loops: CDR1 ENHRY, CDR2 SYGVKD. The CDR3 runs to 15 residues. Trimming cost V 4 bases and J 4 bases; bases outside gene matches: 0. The CDR3 reads CAISGTSGGADTQYF. The CDR3 DNA reads as TGTGCCATCAGTGGGACTAGCGGGGGGGCAGATACGCAGTATTTT.

This clone has a handful of counts. V usage is TRBV5-4 and J usage is TRBJ2-1, with 13 positions matching TRBD2. The CDR3 consists of 17 residues. The ends lost 3 bases at V and 2 bases at J; junction bases unmatched: 5. CDR1 and CDR2 (germline): SGHNT, YYREEE (reference sequence). This CDR3 is CASSSFGLAGAYNEQFF. DNA of the CDR3: TGTGCCAGCAGCTCCTTCGGACTAGCGGGGGCCTACAATGAGCAGTTCTTC.

This clone showed up just a few times. The chain is built from TRBV9 and TRBJ2-3, with 8 bases that match TRBD1. Per the germline V gene, CDR1 is SGDLS and CDR2 is YYNGEE. This CDR3 spans 15 amino acids. V shed 4 bases, J shed 1 base, and the junction held 5 bases outside the gene matches. CDR3 in amino acids: CASSSRGQGTDTQYF. Written as DNA, the CDR3 is TGTGCCAGCAGCTCCCGGGGACAGGGCACAGATACGCAGTATTTT.

This sequence joins TRBV4-1 and TRBJ2-2; TRBD1 is a possible D gene (6 bases). This CDR3 is built from 18 residues. Germline CDR1 MGHRA, CDR2 YSYEKL. Trimming took off 4 bases at V and 1 base at J, with 19 bases between the two ends. In DNA form, the CDR3 reads TGCGCCAGCAGCCGTTTCCAGGGGCGGATAGGGAACACCGGGGAGCTGTTTTTT. It encodes CASSRFQGRIGNTGELFF.

This clone was detected a few times. The V gene is TRBV7-9, the J gene TRBJ1-6; 7 nucleotides align to TRBD1. This CDR3 spans 15 amino acids. The V gene end was trimmed by 0 bases and the J gene end by 9 bases; junction bases not matched to a gene: 5. The germline V gene encodes CDR1 SEHNR and CDR2 FQNEAQ (reference sequence). CDR3 nucleotide sequence: TGTGCCAGCAGCTTAGCGGCAGGGGGTGGTTCACCCCTCCACTTT. Translated: CASSLAAGGGSPLHF.

This clone was seen more than once but under ten times. The J gene is TRBJ1-4, the V gene TRBV28, with D unclear. Trimming removed 6 bases from V and 8 bases from J, with 10 bases in between. Germline CDR1 MDHEN, CDR2 SYDVKM. The CDR3 extends over 12 amino acids. In DNA form, the CDR3 reads TGTGCCAGCAGCAAACACGACGAAAAACTGTTTTTT. Translation: CASSKHDEKLFF.

This clone appeared a few times. V is TRBV30 and J is TRBJ1-5; D is undetermined. Trimming left V 2 bases short and J 5 bases short, with 10 bases between. CDR3 length: 13 residues. Germline values: CDR1 GTSNPN, CDR2 SVGIG (reference sequence). The DNA of the CDR3 is TGTGCCTGGAGTCTGGCAACGGATCAGCCCCAGCATTTT. As protein: CAWSLATDQPQHF.

The chain is built from TRBV30 and TRBJ1-1; weak D call: TRBD1 (5 bases). V was shortened by 5 bases and J by 0 bases, with 16 bases between the two germline ends. The CDR3 loop spans 15 amino acids. The germline CDR1 and CDR2 sequences are GTSNPN and SVGIG (reference sequence). The chain's CDR3 is CAWGKRGIMNTEAFF. DNA for the CDR3: TGTGCCTGGGGGAAAAGGGGAATAATGAACACTGAAGCTTTCTTT.